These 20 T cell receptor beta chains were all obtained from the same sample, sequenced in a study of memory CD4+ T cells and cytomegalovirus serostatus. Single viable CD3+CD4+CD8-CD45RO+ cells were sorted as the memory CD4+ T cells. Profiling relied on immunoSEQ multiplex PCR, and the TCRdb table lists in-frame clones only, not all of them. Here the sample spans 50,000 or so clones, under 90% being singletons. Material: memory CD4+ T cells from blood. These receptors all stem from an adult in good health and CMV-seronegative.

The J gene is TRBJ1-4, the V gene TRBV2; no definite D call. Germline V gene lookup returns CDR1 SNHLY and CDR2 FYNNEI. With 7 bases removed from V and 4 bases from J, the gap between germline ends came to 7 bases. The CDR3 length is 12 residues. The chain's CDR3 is CASKGYNEKLFF. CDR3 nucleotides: TGTGCCAGCAAGGGATATAATGAAAAACTGTTTTTT.

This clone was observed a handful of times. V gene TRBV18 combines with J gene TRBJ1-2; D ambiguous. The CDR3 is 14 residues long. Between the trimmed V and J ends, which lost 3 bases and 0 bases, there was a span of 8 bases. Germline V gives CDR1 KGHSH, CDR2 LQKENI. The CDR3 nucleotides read TGTGCCAGCTCACCGGGCAGAGCTAACTATGGCTACACCTTC. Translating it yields CASSPGRANYGYTF. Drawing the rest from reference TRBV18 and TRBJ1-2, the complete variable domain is NAGVMQNPRHLVRRRGQEARLRCSPMKGHSHVYWYRQLPEEGLKFMVYLQKENIIDESGMPKERFSAEFPKEGPSILRIQQVVRGDSAAYFCASSPGRANYGYTFGSGTRLTVV.

Here the CDR3 DNA reads TGTGCCAGCAGTAACCAGGGGTTCGCCGGTAGTGAGCAGTTCTTC. It encodes CASSNQGFAGSEQFF. The chain has TRBV2 and TRBJ2-1, with D tentatively TRBD1 (6 bases). The CDR3 has 15 amino acids. Germline loops: CDR1 SNHLY, CDR2 FYNNEI. V dropped 5 bases and J dropped 9 bases, with 20 bases sitting between them.

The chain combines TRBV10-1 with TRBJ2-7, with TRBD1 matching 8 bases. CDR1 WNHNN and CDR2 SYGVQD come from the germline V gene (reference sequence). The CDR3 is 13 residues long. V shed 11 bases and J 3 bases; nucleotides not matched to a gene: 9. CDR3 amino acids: CAGRTGFFYEQYF. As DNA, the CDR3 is TGCGCCGGAAGGACAGGGTTTTTCTACGAGCAGTACTTC.

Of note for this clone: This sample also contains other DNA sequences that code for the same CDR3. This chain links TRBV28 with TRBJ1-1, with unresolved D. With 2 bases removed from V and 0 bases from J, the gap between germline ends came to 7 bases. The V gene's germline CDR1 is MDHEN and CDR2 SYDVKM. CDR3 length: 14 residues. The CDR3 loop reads CASSLPGMNTEAFF. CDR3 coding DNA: TGTGCCAGCAGTTTACCAGGAATGAACACTGAAGCTTTCTTT.

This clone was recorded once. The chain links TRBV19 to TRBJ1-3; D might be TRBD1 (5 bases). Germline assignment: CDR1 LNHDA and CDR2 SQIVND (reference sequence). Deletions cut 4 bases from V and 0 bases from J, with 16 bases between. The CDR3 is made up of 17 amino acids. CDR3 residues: CASSTPGEGSSGNTIYF. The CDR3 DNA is TGTGCCAGTAGTACCCCGGGGGAAGGATCCTCTGGAAACACCATATATTTT. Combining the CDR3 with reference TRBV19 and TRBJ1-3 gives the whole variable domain DGGITQSPKYLFRKEGQNVTLSCEQNLNHDAMYWYRQDPGQGLRLIYYSQIVNDFQKGDIAEGYSVSREKKESFPLTVTSAQKNPTAFYLCASSTPGEGSSGNTIYFGEGSWLTVV.

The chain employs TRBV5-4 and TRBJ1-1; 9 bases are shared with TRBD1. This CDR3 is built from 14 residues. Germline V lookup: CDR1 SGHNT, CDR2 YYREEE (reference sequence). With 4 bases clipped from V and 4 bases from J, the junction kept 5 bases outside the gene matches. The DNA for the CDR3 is TGTGCCAGCAGCCAAGAACAGGGGGCCACTGAAGCTTTCTTT. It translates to CASSQEQGATEAFF.

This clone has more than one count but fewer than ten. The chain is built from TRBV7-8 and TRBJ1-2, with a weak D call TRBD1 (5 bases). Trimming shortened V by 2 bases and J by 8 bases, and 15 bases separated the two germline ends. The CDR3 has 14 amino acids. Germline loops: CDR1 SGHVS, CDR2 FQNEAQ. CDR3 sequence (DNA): TGTGCCAGCAGCTTATTCTTGAGGGACGGAGGCTACACCTTC. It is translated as CASSLFLRDGGYTF.

This chain's CDR3 is CASSLVPGGPRAGELFF. DNA of the CDR3: TGTGCCAGCAGCTTAGTCCCTGGGGGGCCTCGGGCCGGGGAGCTGTTTTTT. V is TRBV5-6 and J is TRBJ2-2; the D gene could be TRBD1 or TRBD2 (6 bases each). V lost 2 bases to trimming and J lost 6 bases, with 20 bases between them. Germline assignment: CDR1 SGHDT and CDR2 YYEEEE. CDR3 length: 17 amino acids.

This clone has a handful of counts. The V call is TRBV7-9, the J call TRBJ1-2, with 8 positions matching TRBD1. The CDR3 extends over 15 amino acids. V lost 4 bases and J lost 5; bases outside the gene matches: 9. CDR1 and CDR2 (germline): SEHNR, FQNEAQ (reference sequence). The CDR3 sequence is CASSSDAGGGYGYTF. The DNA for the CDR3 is TGTGCCAGCAGCTCGGACGCAGGGGGCGGATATGGCTACACCTTC.

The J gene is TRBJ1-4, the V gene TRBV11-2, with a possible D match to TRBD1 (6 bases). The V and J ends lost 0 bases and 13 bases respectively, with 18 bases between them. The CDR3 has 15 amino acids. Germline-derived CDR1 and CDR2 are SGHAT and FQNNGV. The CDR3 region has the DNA TGTGCCAGCAGCTTAGATGGGGGGGACACCGGAGGACTGTTTTTT. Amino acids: CASSLDGGDTGGLFF.

The CDR3 here is CASSPGPSKGEQYF. The DNA for the CDR3 is TGCGCCAGCAGCCCGGGACCTTCAAAGGGAGAGCAGTACTTC. The chain has TRBV5-1 and TRBJ2-7; D may correspond to TRBD1 or TRBD2 (5 bases each). The CDR3 consists of 14 residues. Germline loops: CDR1 SGHRS, CDR2 YFSETQ. V was cut by 4 bases and J by 7 bases, with 18 bases left in between.

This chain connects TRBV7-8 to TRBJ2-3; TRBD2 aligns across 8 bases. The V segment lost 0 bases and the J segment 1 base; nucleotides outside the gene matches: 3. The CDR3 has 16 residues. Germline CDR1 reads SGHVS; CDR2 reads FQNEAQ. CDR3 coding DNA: TGTGCCAGCAGCTTAGCAGCGGGGGACCGCACAGATACGCAGTATTTT. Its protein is CASSLAAGDRTDTQYF.

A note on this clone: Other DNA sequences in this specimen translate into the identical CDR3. The DNA of the CDR3 is TGTGCCAGCAGCGTAGGGTCGAACACTGAAGCTTTCTTT. Residues: CASSVGSNTEAFF. The gene calls are TRBV9 and TRBJ1-1; D is ambiguous. Germline lookup yields CDR1 SGDLS and CDR2 YYNGEE. Deletions cut 0 bases from V and 1 base from J, with 4 bases between. The CDR3 length is 13 residues.

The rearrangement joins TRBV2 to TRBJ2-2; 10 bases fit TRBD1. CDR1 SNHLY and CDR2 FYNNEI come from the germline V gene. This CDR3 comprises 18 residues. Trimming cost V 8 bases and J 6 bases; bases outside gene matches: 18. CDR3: CASSHKTGGQGFSGELFF. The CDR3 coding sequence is TGTGCCAGCTCGCATAAAACCGGGGGACAGGGGTTTTCCGGGGAGCTGTTTTTT.

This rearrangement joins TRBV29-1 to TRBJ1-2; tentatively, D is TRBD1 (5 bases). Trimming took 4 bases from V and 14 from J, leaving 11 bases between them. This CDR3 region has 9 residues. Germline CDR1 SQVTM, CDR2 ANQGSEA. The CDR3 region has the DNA TGCAGCGTTGGTCCGAAGGGGACCTTC. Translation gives CSVGPKGTF.

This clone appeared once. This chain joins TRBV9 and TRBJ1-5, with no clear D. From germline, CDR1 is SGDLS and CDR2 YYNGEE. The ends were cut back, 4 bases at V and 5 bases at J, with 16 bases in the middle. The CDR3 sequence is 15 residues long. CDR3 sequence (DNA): TGTGCCAGCAGCCTCAGTCAGGATCGGGATCAGCCCCAGCATTTT. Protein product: CASSLSQDRDQPQHF.

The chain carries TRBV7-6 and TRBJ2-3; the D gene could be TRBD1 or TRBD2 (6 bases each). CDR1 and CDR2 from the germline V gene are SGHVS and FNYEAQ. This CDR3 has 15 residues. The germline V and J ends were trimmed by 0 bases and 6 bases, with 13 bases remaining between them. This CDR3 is CASSLAWGAADTQYF. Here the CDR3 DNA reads TGTGCCAGCAGCTTAGCGTGGGGGGCGGCGGATACGCAGTATTTT.

The CDR3 sequence is CASSLGGTGTNTEAFF. The CDR3 DNA follows: TGTGCCAGCAGCTTGGGTGGGACAGGGACGAACACTGAAGCTTTCTTT. This rearrangement joins TRBV5-6 to TRBJ1-1, with 9 bases fitting TRBD1. The CDR3 loop spans 16 amino acids. Germline V gives CDR1 SGHDT, CDR2 YYEEEE. J lost 1 base, V lost 0 bases, and 4 bases had no gene match.

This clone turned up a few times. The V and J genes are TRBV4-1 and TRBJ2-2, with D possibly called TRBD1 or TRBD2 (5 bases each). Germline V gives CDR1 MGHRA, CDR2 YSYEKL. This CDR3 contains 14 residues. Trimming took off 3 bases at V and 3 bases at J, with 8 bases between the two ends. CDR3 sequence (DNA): TGCGCCAGCAGCCACGAGGGGTACACCGGGGAGCTGTTTTTT. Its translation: CASSHEGYTGELFF.